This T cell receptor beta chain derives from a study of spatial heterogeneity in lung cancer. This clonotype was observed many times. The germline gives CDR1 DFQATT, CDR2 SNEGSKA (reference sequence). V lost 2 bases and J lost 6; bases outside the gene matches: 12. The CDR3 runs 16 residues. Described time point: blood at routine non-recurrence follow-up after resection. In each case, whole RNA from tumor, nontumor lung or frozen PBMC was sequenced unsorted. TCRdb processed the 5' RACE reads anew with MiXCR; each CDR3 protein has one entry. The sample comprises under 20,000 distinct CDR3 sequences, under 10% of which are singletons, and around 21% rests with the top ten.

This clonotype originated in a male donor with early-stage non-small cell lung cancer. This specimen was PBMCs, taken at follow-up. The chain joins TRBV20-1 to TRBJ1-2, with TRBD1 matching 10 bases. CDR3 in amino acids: CSARRGILDRGDGYTF. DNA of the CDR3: TGCAGTGCTAGACGGGGCATCCTGGACAGGGGGGATGGCTACACCTTC.